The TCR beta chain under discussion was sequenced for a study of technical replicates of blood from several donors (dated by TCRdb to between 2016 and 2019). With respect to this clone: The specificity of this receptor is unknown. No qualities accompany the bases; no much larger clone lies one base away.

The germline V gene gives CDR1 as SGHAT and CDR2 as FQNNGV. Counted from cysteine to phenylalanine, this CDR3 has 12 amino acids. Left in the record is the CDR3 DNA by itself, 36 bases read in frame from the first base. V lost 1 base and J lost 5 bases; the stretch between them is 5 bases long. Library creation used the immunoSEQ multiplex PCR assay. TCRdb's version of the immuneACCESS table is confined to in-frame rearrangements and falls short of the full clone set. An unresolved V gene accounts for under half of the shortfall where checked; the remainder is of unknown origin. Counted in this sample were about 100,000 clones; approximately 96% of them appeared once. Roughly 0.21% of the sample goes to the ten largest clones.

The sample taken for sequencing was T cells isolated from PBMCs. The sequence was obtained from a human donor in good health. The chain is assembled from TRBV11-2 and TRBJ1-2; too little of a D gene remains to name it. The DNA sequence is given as TGTGCCAGCAGCTTAGCGGGTTATGGCTACACCTTC. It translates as CASSLAGYGYTF.